The 8 T cell receptor beta chains below all came from one sample that was sequenced in a study of shared clonotypes between healthy human individuals. Generated by immunoSEQ multiplex PCR, the TCRdb table keeps only in-frame clones and is missing some. The sample includes under 2,500,000 clones, approximately 95% seen only once; the top ten take approximately 0.13%. Material for sequencing was naive CD4+ T cells sorted from blood. Indicated subset: CD45RA+ positively selected. Receptors originate from a man between 18 and 29 years old in good health.

This rearrangement joins TRBV7-2 to TRBJ1-3; TRBD1 matches at 9 bases. From germline, CDR1 is SGHTA and CDR2 FQGNSA. V lost 4 bases to trimming and J lost 0 bases; unmatched junction nucleotides: 1. The CDR3 consists of 15 residues. The CDR3, as DNA: TGTGCCAGCAGCTGGACAGGGGACTCTGGAAACACCATATATTTT. Translation: CASSWTGDSGNTIYF.

The chain is built from TRBV15 and TRBJ1-6; D is unresolved. V was shortened by 0 bases and J by 5 bases, with 8 bases between the two germline ends. The CDR3 is made up of 15 amino acids. CDR1 and CDR2 from the germline V gene are LNHNV and YYDKDF (reference sequence). The CDR3 loop is CATSRDRSNNSPLHF. The CDR3 DNA reads TGTGCCACCAGCAGAGATAGGAGTAATAATTCACCCCTCCACTTT.

The V and J genes are TRBV4-3 and TRBJ2-7; 9 nucleotides agree with TRBD1. The CDR3 sequence is 21 residues long. Germline loops: CDR1 LGHNA, CDR2 YSLEER. The junction had 21 bases not matched to a gene; V was cut back by 0 bases and J by 3 bases. As DNA, the CDR3 is TGCGCCAGCAGCCAAGAGGTGCCGGGACAGGGTAGAATCCTCGGAGGCTACGAGCAGTACTTC. Residues: CASSQEVPGQGRILGGYEQYF.

CDR3 DNA sequence: TGTGCCAGCGAGCGTTCAGGGGATAGCAATCAGCCCCAGCATTTT. Protein sequence: CASERSGDSNQPQHF. V is TRBV6-1 and J is TRBJ1-5; maybe TRBD1 (6 bases). V was shortened by 8 bases and J by 0 bases, with 14 bases between the two germline ends. The germline V gene has CDR1 MNHNS and CDR2 SASEGT. This CDR3 is built from 15 residues.

This clone showed up just once. This chain joins TRBV6-5 and TRBJ2-3; D may be TRBD1 (6 bases). From germline, CDR1 is MNHEY and CDR2 SVGAGI. The CDR3 covers 14 residues. Trimming cost V 7 bases and J 4 bases, with 15 bases left between them. CDR3 DNA sequence: TGTGCCAGCAAGACAGGCGGGTCGTCAGATACGCAGTATTTT. Protein product: CASKTGGSSDTQYF.

The V and J genes are TRBV7-9 and TRBJ1-4, with D maybe TRBD1 (6 bases). The germline V gene encodes CDR1 SEHNR and CDR2 FQNEAQ (reference sequence). The germline V and J ends were trimmed by 6 bases and 2 bases, with 19 bases remaining between them. The CDR3 is 17 amino acids. CDR3 in amino acids: CASRTQGGSGTNEKLFF. In DNA form, the CDR3 reads TGTGCCAGCAGGACACAGGGAGGAAGCGGCACTAATGAAAAACTGTTTTTT.

The chain carries TRBV6-1 and TRBJ2-5; possible D gene TRBD2, 6 bases. CDR1 and CDR2 (germline): MNHNS, SASEGT. The CDR3 contains 13 residues. V lost 4 bases, J lost 5 bases, and 11 bases lay in between. CDR3 amino acids: CASSAGLRETQYF. Here the CDR3 DNA reads TGTGCCAGCAGTGCGGGACTTAGGGAGACCCAGTACTTC.

The rearrangement links TRBV6-1 to TRBJ1-2, with D perhaps TRBD1 (6 bases). Germline V gives CDR1 MNHNS, CDR2 SASEGT. Deletions cut 6 bases from V and 2 bases from J, with 13 bases between. The CDR3 contains 14 residues. This CDR3 reads CASRFTGLNYGYTF. The CDR3 DNA is TGTGCCAGCAGGTTTACAGGGTTGAACTATGGCTACACCTTC.